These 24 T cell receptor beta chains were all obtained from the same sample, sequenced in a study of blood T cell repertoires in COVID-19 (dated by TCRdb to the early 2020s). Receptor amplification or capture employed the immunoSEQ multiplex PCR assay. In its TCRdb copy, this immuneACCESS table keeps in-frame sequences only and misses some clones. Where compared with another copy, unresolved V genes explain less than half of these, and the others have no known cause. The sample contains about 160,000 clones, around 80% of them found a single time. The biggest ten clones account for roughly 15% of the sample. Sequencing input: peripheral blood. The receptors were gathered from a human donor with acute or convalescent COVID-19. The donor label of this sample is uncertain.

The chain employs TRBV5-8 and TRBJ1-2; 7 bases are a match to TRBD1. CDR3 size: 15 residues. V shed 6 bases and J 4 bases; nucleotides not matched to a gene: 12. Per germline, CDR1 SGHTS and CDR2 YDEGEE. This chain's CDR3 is CASTRGQTSGYGYTF. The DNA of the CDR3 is TGTGCCAGCACCCGGGGACAGACCTCTGGCTATGGCTACACCTTC.

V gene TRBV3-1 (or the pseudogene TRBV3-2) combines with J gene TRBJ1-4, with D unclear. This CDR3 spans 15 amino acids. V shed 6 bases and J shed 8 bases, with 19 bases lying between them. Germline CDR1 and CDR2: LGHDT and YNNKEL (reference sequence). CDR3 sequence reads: CASSPPRLGKEKLFF. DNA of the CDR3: TGTGCCAGCAGTCCACCCCGACTCGGAAAAGAAAAACTGTTTTTT.

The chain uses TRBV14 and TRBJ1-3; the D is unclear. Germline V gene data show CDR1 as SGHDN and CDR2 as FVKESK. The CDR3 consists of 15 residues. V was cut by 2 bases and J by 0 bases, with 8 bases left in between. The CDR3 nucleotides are TGTGCCAGCAGCCAACTTGGCAGCTCTGGAAACACCATATATTTT. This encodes CASSQLGSSGNTIYF.

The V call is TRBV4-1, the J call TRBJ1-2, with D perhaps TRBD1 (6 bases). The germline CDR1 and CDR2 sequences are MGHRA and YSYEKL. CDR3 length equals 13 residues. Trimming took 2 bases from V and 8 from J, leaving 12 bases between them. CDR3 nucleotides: TGCGCCAGCAGCCAACCTGGGGGCCTCGGCTACACCTTC. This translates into CASSQPGGLGYTF.

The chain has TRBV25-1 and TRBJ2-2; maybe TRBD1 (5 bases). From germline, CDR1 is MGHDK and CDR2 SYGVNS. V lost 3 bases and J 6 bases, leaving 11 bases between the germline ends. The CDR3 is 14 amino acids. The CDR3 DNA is TGTGCCAGCAGTGAGCCCAGGGCGCCCGGGGAGCTGTTTTTT. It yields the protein CASSEPRAPGELFF. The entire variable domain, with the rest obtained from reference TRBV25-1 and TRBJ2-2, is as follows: EADIYQTPRYLVIGTGKKITLECSQTMGHDKMYWYQQDPGMELHLIHYSYGVNSTEKGDLSSESTVSRIRTEHFPLTLESARPSHTSQYLCASSEPRAPGELFFGEGSRLTVL.

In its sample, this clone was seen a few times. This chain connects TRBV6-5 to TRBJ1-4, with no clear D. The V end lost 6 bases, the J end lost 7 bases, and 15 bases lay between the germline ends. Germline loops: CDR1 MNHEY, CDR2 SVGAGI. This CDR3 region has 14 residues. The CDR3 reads CASSYGHAGEKLFF. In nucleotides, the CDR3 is TGTGCCAGCAGCTATGGCCATGCGGGTGAAAAACTGTTTTTT.

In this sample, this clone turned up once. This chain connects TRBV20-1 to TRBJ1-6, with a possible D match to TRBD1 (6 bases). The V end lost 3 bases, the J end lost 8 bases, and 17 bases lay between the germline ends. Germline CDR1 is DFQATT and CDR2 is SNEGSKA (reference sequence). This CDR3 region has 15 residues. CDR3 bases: TGCAGTGCTAGTCGGAGGTTAGGACAGCATTCACCCCTCCACTTT. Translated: CSASRRLGQHSPLHF.

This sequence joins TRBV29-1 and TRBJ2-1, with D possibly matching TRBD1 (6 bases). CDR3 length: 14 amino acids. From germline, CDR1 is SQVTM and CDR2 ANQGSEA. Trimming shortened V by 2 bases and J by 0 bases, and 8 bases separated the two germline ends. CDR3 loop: CSVEKDSSYNEQFF. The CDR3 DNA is TGCAGCGTTGAAAAGGACAGCTCCTACAATGAGCAGTTCTTC.

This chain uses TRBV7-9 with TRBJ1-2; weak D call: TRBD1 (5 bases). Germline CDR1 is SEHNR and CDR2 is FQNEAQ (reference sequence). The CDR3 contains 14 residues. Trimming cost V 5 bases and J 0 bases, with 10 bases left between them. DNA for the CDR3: TGTGCCAGCAGCCAAGGCAGGGCTAACTATGGCTACACCTTC. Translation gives CASSQGRANYGYTF.

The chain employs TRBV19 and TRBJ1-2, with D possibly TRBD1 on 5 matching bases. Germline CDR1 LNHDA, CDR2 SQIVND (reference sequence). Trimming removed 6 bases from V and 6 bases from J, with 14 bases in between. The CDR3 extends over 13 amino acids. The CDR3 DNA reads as TGTGCCAGTAGCGGGCAGGGTAGGGATGGCTACACCTTC. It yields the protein CASSGQGRDGYTF.

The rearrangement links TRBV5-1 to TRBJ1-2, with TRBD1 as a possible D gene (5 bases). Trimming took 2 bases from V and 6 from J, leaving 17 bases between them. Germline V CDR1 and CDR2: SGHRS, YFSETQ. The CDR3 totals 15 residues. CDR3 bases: TGCGCCAGCAGCTTAATCGCGCAGGGTAATAATGGCTACACCTTC. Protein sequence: CASSLIAQGNNGYTF.

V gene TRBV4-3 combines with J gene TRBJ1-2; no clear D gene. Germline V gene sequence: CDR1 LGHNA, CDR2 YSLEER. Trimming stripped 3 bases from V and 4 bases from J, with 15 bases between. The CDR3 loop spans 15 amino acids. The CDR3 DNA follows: TGCGCCAGCAGCCAGGAAAGACAATCTGGCTATGGCTACACCTTC. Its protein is CASSQERQSGYGYTF.

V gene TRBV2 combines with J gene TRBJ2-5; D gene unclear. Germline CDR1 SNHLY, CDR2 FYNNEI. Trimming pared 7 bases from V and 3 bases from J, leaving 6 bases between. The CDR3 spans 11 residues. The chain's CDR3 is CASTLEETQYF. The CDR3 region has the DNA TGTGCCAGCACACTTGAAGAGACCCAGTACTTC.

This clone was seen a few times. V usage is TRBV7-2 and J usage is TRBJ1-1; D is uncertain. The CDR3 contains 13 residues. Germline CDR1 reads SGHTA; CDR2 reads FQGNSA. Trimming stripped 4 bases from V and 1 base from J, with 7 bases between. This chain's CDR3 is CASSSEPNTEAFF. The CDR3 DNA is TGTGCCAGCAGCTCAGAACCGAACACTGAAGCTTTCTTT.

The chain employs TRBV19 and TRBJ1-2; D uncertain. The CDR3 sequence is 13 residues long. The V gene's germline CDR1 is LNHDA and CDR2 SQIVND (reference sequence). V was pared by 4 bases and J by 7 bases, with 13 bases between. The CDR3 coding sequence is TGTGCCAGTAGTACGAACTCCGTTCGTGGCTACACCTTC. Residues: CASSTNSVRGYTF.

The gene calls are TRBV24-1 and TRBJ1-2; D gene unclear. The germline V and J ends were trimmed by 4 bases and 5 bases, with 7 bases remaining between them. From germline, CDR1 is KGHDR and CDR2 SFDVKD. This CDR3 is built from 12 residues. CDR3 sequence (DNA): TGTGCCACCAGTGACCACCGGTATGGCTACACCTTC. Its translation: CATSDHRYGYTF.

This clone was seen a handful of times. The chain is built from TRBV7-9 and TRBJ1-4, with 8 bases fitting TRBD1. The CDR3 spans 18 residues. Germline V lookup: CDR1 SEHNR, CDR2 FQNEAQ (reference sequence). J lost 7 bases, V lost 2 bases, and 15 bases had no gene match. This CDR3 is CASSLSADKTGGREKLFF. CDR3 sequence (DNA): TGTGCCAGCAGCTTATCCGCCGACAAAACAGGGGGGCGTGAAAAACTGTTTTTT.

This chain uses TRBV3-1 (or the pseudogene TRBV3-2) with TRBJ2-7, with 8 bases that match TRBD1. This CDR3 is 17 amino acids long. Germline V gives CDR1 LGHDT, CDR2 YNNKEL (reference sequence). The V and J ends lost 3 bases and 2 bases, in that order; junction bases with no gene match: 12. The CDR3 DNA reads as TGTGCCAGCAGCCAGGTGGCCGGGACAGGCGTAACCTACGAGCAGTACTTC. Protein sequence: CASSQVAGTGVTYEQYF.

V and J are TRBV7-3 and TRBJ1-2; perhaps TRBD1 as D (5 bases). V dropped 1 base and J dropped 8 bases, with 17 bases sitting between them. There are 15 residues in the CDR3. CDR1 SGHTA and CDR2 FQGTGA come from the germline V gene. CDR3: CASSLIGGGVNGYTF. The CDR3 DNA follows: TGTGCCAGCAGCTTAATCGGCGGAGGGGTCAACGGCTACACCTTC.

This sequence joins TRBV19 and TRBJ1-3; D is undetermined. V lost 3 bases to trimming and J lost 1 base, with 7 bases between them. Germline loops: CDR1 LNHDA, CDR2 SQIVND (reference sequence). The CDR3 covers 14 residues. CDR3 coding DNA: TGTGCCAGTAGTATTTCCGAGTCTGGAAACACCATATATTTT. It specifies CASSISESGNTIYF.

The CDR3 DNA is TGTGCCAGCAAAGAACAGGGGATCACCGGGGAGCTGTTTTTT. This codes for CASKEQGITGELFF. The chain couples TRBV7-2 to TRBJ2-2; TRBD1 aligns across 7 bases. CDR1 is SGHTA and CDR2 is FQGNSA in the germline V gene. Trimming cost V 7 bases and J 4 bases; bases outside gene matches: 6. This CDR3 is built from 14 residues.

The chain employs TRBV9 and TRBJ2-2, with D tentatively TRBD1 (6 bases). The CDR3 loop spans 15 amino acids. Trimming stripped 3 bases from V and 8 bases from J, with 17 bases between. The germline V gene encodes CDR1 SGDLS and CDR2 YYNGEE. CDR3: CASSAWDRRGGELFF. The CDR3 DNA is TGTGCCAGCAGCGCCTGGGACCGAAGGGGGGGGGAGCTGTTTTTT.

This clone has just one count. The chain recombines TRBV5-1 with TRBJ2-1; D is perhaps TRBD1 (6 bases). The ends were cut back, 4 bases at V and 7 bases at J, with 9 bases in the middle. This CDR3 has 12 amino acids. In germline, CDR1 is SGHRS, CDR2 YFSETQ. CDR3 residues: CASSPQGNEQFF. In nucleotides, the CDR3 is TGCGCCAGCAGCCCGCAGGGGAATGAGCAGTTCTTC. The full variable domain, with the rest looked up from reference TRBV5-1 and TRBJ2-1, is KAGVTQTPRYLIKTRGQQVTLSCSPISGHRSVSWYQQTPGQGLQFLFEYFSETQRNKGNFPGRFSGRQFSNSRSEMNVSTLELGDSALYLCASSPQGNEQFFGPGTRLTVL.

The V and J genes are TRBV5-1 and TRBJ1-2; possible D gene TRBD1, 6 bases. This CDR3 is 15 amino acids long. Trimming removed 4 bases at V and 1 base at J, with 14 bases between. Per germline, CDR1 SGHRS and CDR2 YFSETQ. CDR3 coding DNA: TGCGCCAGCAGCCAAGGGGGTGAGAGTAACTATGGCTACACCTTC. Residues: CASSQGGESNYGYTF.